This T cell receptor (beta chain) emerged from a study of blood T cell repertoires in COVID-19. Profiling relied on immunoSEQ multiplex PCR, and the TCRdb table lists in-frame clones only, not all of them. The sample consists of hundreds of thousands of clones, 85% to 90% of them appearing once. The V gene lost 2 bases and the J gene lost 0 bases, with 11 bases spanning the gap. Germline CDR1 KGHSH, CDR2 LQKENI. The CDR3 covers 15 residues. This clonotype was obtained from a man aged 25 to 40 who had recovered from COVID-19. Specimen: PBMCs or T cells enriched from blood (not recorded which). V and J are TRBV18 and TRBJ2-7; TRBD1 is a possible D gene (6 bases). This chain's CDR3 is CASSPGGLSSYEQYF. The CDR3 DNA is TGTGCCAGCTCACCAGGGGGCTTAAGCTCCTACGAGCAGTACTTC.